This is a list of T cell receptor beta chains from one sample in a study of PD-1 blockade in mismatch repair-deficient tumors. TCRdb's copy holds only in-frame clones and misses some; the assay was immunoSEQ multiplex PCR. Of over 100,000 clones listed, about 74% are singletons. Here the sequenced sample was peripheral blood, taken roughly 60 weeks after starting pembrolizumab. These TCRs come from an adult with mismatch repair-deficient cancer. CDR3s include the opening cysteine and the closing phenylalanine or tryptophan. The order of the fields is clone size, V gene, J gene, D gene, CDR3 protein, CDR3 DNA. The D gene is left open where the match is weak. The size of a clone is reported for some rows only, either as once, few or many, or as a class for expanded clones.

abundance: .; v_gene: TRBV9; j_gene: TRBJ2-2; d_gene: .; CDR3aa: CASSVGGGGGNTGELFF; CDR3nt: TGTGCCAGCAGCGTAGGAGGGGGAGGCGGGAACACCGGGGAGCTGTTTTTT
abundance: .; v_gene: TRBV19; j_gene: TRBJ1-5; d_gene: .; CDR3aa: CASSGGGHRTSQPQHF; CDR3nt: TGTGCCAGTAGTGGGGGGGGCCACAGGACTTCTCAGCCCCAGCATTTT
abundance: few; v_gene: TRBV12-5; j_gene: TRBJ2-3; d_gene: TRBD2; CDR3aa: CASGLGLAGVNTQYF; CDR3nt: TGTGCTAGTGGACTTGGACTAGCGGGAGTCAATACGCAGTATTTT
abundance: .; v_gene: TRBV6-5; j_gene: TRBJ2-7; d_gene: TRBD1; CDR3aa: CASSYRDRGYEQYF; CDR3nt: TGTGCCAGCAGCTACCGGGACAGGGGGTACGAGCAGTACTTC
abundance: .; v_gene: TRBV10-1; j_gene: TRBJ2-1; d_gene: .; CDR3aa: CASSDTFPNEQFF; CDR3nt: TGCGCCAGCAGTGACACCTTTCCTAATGAGCAGTTCTTC
abundance: .; v_gene: TRBV13; j_gene: TRBJ2-1; d_gene: TRBD2; CDR3aa: CASSLDLAGGEQFF; CDR3nt: TGTGCCAGCAGCTTAGACCTAGCGGGAGGTGAGCAGTTCTTC
abundance: once; v_gene: TRBV27; j_gene: TRBJ2-7; d_gene: TRBD2; CDR3aa: CASSPTGLAGDEQYF; CDR3nt: TGTGCCAGCAGTCCAACGGGACTAGCGGGAGACGAGCAGTACTTC
abundance: .; v_gene: TRBV7-2; j_gene: TRBJ2-1; d_gene: .; CDR3aa: CASSLTRVLYNEQFF; CDR3nt: TGTGCCAGCAGCTTAACGCGGGTTCTCTACAATGAGCAGTTCTTC
abundance: .; v_gene: TRBV11-2; j_gene: TRBJ2-7; d_gene: TRBD2; CDR3aa: CASSNLLLSGPSYEQYF; CDR3nt: TGTGCCAGCAGCAACTTGCTCCTTAGCGGGCCATCTTACGAGCAGTACTTC
abundance: .; v_gene: TRBV9; j_gene: TRBJ2-1; d_gene: TRBD2; CDR3aa: CASSVEAGGANEQFF; CDR3nt: TGTGCCAGCAGCGTAGAAGCGGGAGGGGCAAATGAGCAGTTCTTC
abundance: .; v_gene: TRBV13; j_gene: TRBJ2-2; d_gene: TRBD2; CDR3aa: CASSLGAAGGSTGELFF; CDR3nt: TGTGCCAGCAGCTTAGGAGCAGCGGGAGGGAGTACCGGGGAGCTGTTTTTT
abundance: .; v_gene: TRBV14; j_gene: TRBJ2-7; d_gene: .; CDR3aa: CASSQRGQAYEQYF; CDR3nt: TGTGCCAGCAGCCAAAGGGGACAAGCCTACGAGCAGTACTTC
abundance: .; v_gene: TRBV6-1; j_gene: TRBJ2-2; d_gene: TRBD1; CDR3aa: CASRPGTGDTGELFF; CDR3nt: TGTGCCAGCCGACCCGGGACAGGGGACACCGGGGAGCTGTTTTTT
abundance: .; v_gene: TRBV9; j_gene: TRBJ2-5; d_gene: .; CDR3aa: CASSVGPGDSGAQYF; CDR3nt: TGTGCCAGCAGCGTAGGGCCAGGGGATTCCGGGGCCCAGTACTTC
abundance: .; v_gene: TRBV19; j_gene: TRBJ1-2; d_gene: .; CDR3aa: CASSIMAEAMGYTF; CDR3nt: TGTGCCAGTAGTATTATGGCAGAAGCGATGGGCTACACCTTC
abundance: once; v_gene: TRBV27; j_gene: TRBJ1-4; d_gene: TRBD1; CDR3aa: CASSPSGTGKVKLFF; CDR3nt: TGTGCCAGCAGTCCCTCCGGGACAGGGAAGGTAAAACTGTTTTTT
abundance: few; v_gene: TRBV6-5; j_gene: TRBJ1-2; d_gene: .; CDR3aa: CASSYSVYGYTF; CDR3nt: TGTGCCAGCAGTTACTCAGTCTATGGCTACACCTTC
abundance: .; v_gene: TRBV7-9; j_gene: TRBJ2-3; d_gene: TRBD2; CDR3aa: CASSQLASLTDTQYF; CDR3nt: TGTGCCAGCAGCCAACTAGCGTCTCTCACAGATACGCAGTATTTT
abundance: .; v_gene: TRBV9; j_gene: TRBJ2-1; d_gene: TRBD2; CDR3aa: CASSVELAGYNEQFF; CDR3nt: TGTGCCAGCAGCGTAGAACTAGCGGGCTACAATGAGCAGTTCTTC
abundance: few; v_gene: TRBV30; j_gene: TRBJ1-2; d_gene: .; CDR3aa: CAWSEPGSGYTF; CDR3nt: TGTGCCTGGAGTGAGCCCGGGTCCGGCTACACCTTC
abundance: .; v_gene: TRBV27; j_gene: TRBJ2-7; d_gene: .; CDR3aa: CASSLSMRPSFLEQYF; CDR3nt: TGTGCCAGCAGTTTATCGATGAGACCCTCTTTCCTCGAGCAGTACTTC
abundance: .; v_gene: TRBV19; j_gene: TRBJ1-1; d_gene: TRBD1; CDR3aa: CASSIPDRWNTEAFF; CDR3nt: TGTGCCAGTAGTATTCCGGACAGGTGGAACACTGAAGCTTTCTTT
abundance: few; v_gene: TRBV19; j_gene: TRBJ2-7; d_gene: TRBD2; CDR3aa: CASRSSGSHEQYF; CDR3nt: TGTGCCAGTAGGAGTAGCGGGAGCCACGAGCAGTACTTC
abundance: .; v_gene: TRBV5-6; j_gene: TRBJ2-6; d_gene: .; CDR3aa: CASSVEIHSGANVLTF; CDR3nt: TGTGCCAGCAGCGTTGAGATCCACTCTGGGGCCAACGTCCTGACTTTC
abundance: .; v_gene: TRBV6-6; j_gene: TRBJ2-7; d_gene: TRBD2; CDR3aa: CASSYSAGGTYEQYF; CDR3nt: TGTGCCAGCAGTTACTCGGCGGGAGGCACCTACGAGCAGTACTTC
abundance: once; v_gene: TRBV6-1; j_gene: TRBJ2-1; d_gene: .; CDR3aa: CASSVPEAGNEQFF; CDR3nt: TGTGCCAGCAGTGTGCCGGAGGCGGGGAATGAGCAGTTCTTC
abundance: .; v_gene: TRBV5-4; j_gene: TRBJ2-3; d_gene: .; CDR3aa: CASKNPDIRTDTQYF; CDR3nt: TGTGCCAGCAAAAATCCGGACATACGCACAGATACGCAGTATTTT
abundance: few; v_gene: TRBV5-4; j_gene: TRBJ1-2; d_gene: .; CDR3aa: CASSLVGGGYTF; CDR3nt: TGTGCCAGCAGCTTGGTTGGGGGTGGCTACACCTTC
abundance: .; v_gene: TRBV21-1; j_gene: TRBJ2-7; d_gene: .; CDR3aa: CASSTQEGMYEQYF; CDR3nt: TGTGCCAGCAGCACCCAGGAAGGGATGTACGAGCAGTACTTC
abundance: .; v_gene: TRBV5-1; j_gene: TRBJ1-2; d_gene: .; CDR3aa: CASSLSTAANYGYTF; CDR3nt: TGCGCCAGCAGCTTAAGCACGGCGGCTAACTATGGCTACACCTTC
abundance: .; v_gene: TRBV9; j_gene: TRBJ2-1; d_gene: TRBD2; CDR3aa: CASSPVGGRAINEQFF; CDR3nt: TGTGCCAGCAGCCCAGTGGGTGGGAGGGCCATAAATGAGCAGTTCTTC
abundance: once; v_gene: TRBV6-1; j_gene: TRBJ1-3; d_gene: TRBD1; CDR3aa: CASSALQGTGNTIYF; CDR3nt: TGTGCCAGCAGTGCCCTACAGGGGACCGGAAACACCATATATTTT
abundance: many; v_gene: TRBV9; j_gene: TRBJ1-4; d_gene: .; CDR3aa: CASSVNLGEKLFF; CDR3nt: TGTGCCAGCAGCGTAAACCTCGGGGAAAAACTGTTTTTT
abundance: .; v_gene: TRBV7-2; j_gene: TRBJ2-3; d_gene: .; CDR3aa: CASSLGRITQYF; CDR3nt: TGTGCCAGCAGCTTAGGCAGGATTACGCAGTATTTT
abundance: few; v_gene: TRBV10-3; j_gene: TRBJ2-7; d_gene: .; CDR3aa: CAIGGTGTYEQYF; CDR3nt: TGTGCCATCGGGGGCACAGGGACCTACGAGCAGTACTTC
abundance: .; v_gene: TRBV11-2; j_gene: TRBJ1-5; d_gene: .; CDR3aa: CASSLERDQPQHF; CDR3nt: TGTGCCAGCAGCTTAGAGAGGGACCAGCCCCAGCATTTT
abundance: few; v_gene: TRBV12-5; j_gene: TRBJ2-3; d_gene: TRBD2; CDR3aa: CASVVAGALGATDTQYF; CDR3nt: TGTGCTAGTGTCGTAGCGGGAGCGCTGGGCGCCACAGATACGCAGTATTTT
abundance: .; v_gene: TRBV27; j_gene: TRBJ2-1; d_gene: .; CDR3aa: CASSFVDSQPYNEQFF; CDR3nt: TGTGCCAGCAGTTTTGTCGACTCTCAGCCGTACAATGAGCAGTTCTTC
abundance: once; v_gene: TRBV27; j_gene: TRBJ2-3; d_gene: .; CDR3aa: CASSLERLTDTQYF; CDR3nt: TGTGCCAGCAGTTTAGAACGACTCACAGATACGCAGTATTTT
abundance: few; v_gene: TRBV5-1; j_gene: TRBJ1-2; d_gene: .; CDR3aa: CASSPKGAQGYTF; CDR3nt: TGCGCCAGCAGCCCTAAAGGGGCCCAAGGCTACACCTTC
abundance: .; v_gene: TRBV30; j_gene: TRBJ1-1; d_gene: .; CDR3aa: CAWSVLRGANTEAFF; CDR3nt: TGTGCCTGGAGTGTACTCAGAGGGGCCAACACTGAAGCTTTCTTT
abundance: .; v_gene: TRBV5-4; j_gene: TRBJ2-1; d_gene: TRBD1; CDR3aa: CASSFRPGQGYNEQFF; CDR3nt: TGTGCCAGCAGCTTTCGACCGGGACAGGGGTACAATGAGCAGTTCTTC
abundance: .; v_gene: TRBV14; j_gene: TRBJ2-7; d_gene: TRBD2; CDR3aa: CASSQALGSGLSYEQYF; CDR3nt: TGTGCCAGCAGCCAAGCCTTGGGATCGGGACTATCCTACGAGCAGTACTTC
abundance: .; v_gene: TRBV5-5; j_gene: TRBJ2-3; d_gene: .; CDR3aa: CASKRAGITDTQYF; CDR3nt: TGTGCCAGCAAAAGAGCGGGCATCACAGATACGCAGTATTTT
abundance: .; v_gene: TRBV6-5; j_gene: TRBJ1-1; d_gene: .; CDR3aa: CASSSRRTNTEAFF; CDR3nt: TGTGCCAGCAGTTCCAGACGGACAAACACTGAAGCTTTCTTT
abundance: .; v_gene: TRBV11-1; j_gene: TRBJ1-4; d_gene: .; CDR3aa: CASSLGQVGKLFF; CDR3nt: TGTGCCAGCAGCTTAGGTCAGGTTGGAAAACTGTTTTTT
abundance: .; v_gene: TRBV25-1; j_gene: TRBJ2-5; d_gene: .; CDR3aa: CASSEFLGRGAETQYF; CDR3nt: TGTGCCAGCAGTGAATTTCTTGGGCGTGGGGCTGAGACCCAGTACTTC
abundance: medium-sized; v_gene: TRBV6-4; j_gene: TRBJ2-7; d_gene: TRBD1; CDR3aa: CASSPGTGSGEQYF; CDR3nt: TGTGCCAGCAGTCCCGGGACAGGGAGCGGGGAGCAGTACTTC
abundance: once; v_gene: TRBV13; j_gene: TRBJ1-4; d_gene: .; CDR3aa: CASSLGSDRTHEKLFF; CDR3nt: TGTGCCAGCAGCTTAGGTTCCGACAGAACCCATGAAAAACTGTTTTTT
abundance: .; v_gene: TRBV12-2; j_gene: TRBJ2-1; d_gene: .; CDR3aa: CASRGTTGRTNEQFF; CDR3nt: TGTGCAAGTCGCGGGACTACCGGGAGGACCAATGAGCAGTTCTTC
abundance: .; v_gene: TRBV19; j_gene: TRBJ1-1; d_gene: .; CDR3aa: CASRAGLGLNTEAFF; CDR3nt: TGTGCCAGTAGAGCGGGTCTGGGCTTGAACACTGAAGCTTTCTTT
abundance: .; v_gene: TRBV7-9; j_gene: TRBJ2-7; d_gene: TRBD2; CDR3aa: CASSWDGEGEQYF; CDR3nt: TGTGCCAGCAGCTGGGACGGGGAGGGCGAGCAGTACTTC